These 10 T cell receptor beta chains were sequenced from one sample in a study of blood T cell repertoires in COVID-19. Assay: immunoSEQ multiplex PCR; the TCRdb copy retains only in-frame clones and omits some. This table holds roughly 18,000 clones, about 88% found once. Sequencing used peripheral blood. Source of these receptors: a man aged 40-49 years with active COVID-19.

This sequence joins TRBV12-5 and TRBJ2-7, with D perhaps matching TRBD1 (5 bases). The V end was cut by 0 bases, the J end by 1 base, with 10 bases between. CDR1 and CDR2 from the germline V gene are LGHNT and FRNRAP. The CDR3 totals 15 residues. CDR3 in DNA: TGTGCTAGTGGTTTGGTACGCGACAGATCCTACGAGCAGTACTTC. Its protein is CASGLVRDRSYEQYF.

The CDR3 here is CASSWDSQETQYF. CDR3 bases: TGTGCCAGCAGTTGGGACAGCCAAGAGACCCAGTACTTC. V is TRBV6-5 and J is TRBJ2-5, with 7 bases lining up with TRBD1. Per the germline V gene, CDR1 is MNHEY and CDR2 is SVGAGI. V lost 4 bases and J lost 1; bases outside the gene matches: 0. The CDR3 loop spans 13 amino acids.

This clone was seen once. The chain uses TRBV14 and TRBJ2-1; 14 positions agree with TRBD2. This CDR3 spans 17 amino acids. J was trimmed by 7 bases and V by 3 bases; bases with no gene match: 8. Germline V gene data show CDR1 as SGHDN and CDR2 as FVKESK. In DNA, the CDR3 is TGTGCCAGCAGCCATCAACCGGGACTAGCGGGAGCAAATGAGCAGTTCTTC. Its protein is CASSHQPGLAGANEQFF.

This clone was recorded once. This chain joins TRBV19 and TRBJ2-1; maybe TRBD2 (6 bases). Germline CDR1 LNHDA, CDR2 SQIVND (reference sequence). CDR3 length: 13 residues. The V and J ends lost 1 base and 8 bases respectively, with 9 bases between them. CDR3 bases: TGTGCCAGTAGTATAGGCGGGAACTATGAGCAGTTCTTC. This gives the protein CASSIGGNYEQFF.

This sequence joins TRBV6-6 and TRBJ1-2; 10 bases are a match to TRBD1. CDR3 length equals 14 residues. Trimming cost V 0 bases and J 7 bases; bases outside gene matches: 2. CDR1 and CDR2 (germline): MNHNY, SVGAGI (reference sequence). DNA for the CDR3: TGTGCCAGCAGTTACTCCGGGACAGGGGCTGGCTACACCTTC. As protein: CASSYSGTGAGYTF.

The V and J genes are TRBV9 and TRBJ1-1; TRBD1 matches at 8 bases. Trimming took 3 bases from V and 3 from J; bases not matched to a gene: 4. Germline V CDR1 and CDR2: SGDLS, YYNGEE. The CDR3 runs 14 residues. The chain's CDR3 is CASSADRGDTEAFF. For the CDR3, the DNA is TGTGCCAGCAGCGCCGACAGGGGAGACACTGAAGCTTTCTTT.

This clone was observed a handful of times. The CDR3 protein is CASCGSHPEYNEQFF. As DNA, the CDR3 is TGTGCCAGCTGCGGATCCCACCCGGAGTACAATGAGCAGTTCTTC. The gene calls are TRBV27 and TRBJ2-1; D call uncertain. CDR1 MNHEY and CDR2 SMNVEV come from the germline V gene (reference sequence). The CDR3 sequence is 15 residues long. V lost 8 bases and J lost 4, with 18 bases in between.

This chain joins TRBV3-1 (or the pseudogene TRBV3-2) and TRBJ1-2; a weak D match, TRBD1 (5 bases). Germline lookup yields CDR1 LGHDT and CDR2 YNNKEL (reference sequence). The CDR3 contains 16 residues. Trimming stripped 4 bases from V and 4 bases from J, with 19 bases between. DNA of the CDR3: TGTGCCAGCAGCCCCAGGGTCACCCTGTTAAGCTATGGCTACACCTTC. Protein product: CASSPRVTLLSYGYTF.

This clone is deemed medium-sized. The J gene is TRBJ1-2, the V gene TRBV14; D gene ambiguous. The CDR3 length is 14 residues. Trimming stripped 0 bases from V and 4 bases from J, with 9 bases between. Germline V gene data show CDR1 as SGHDN and CDR2 as FVKESK. The CDR3 is CASSQEADFYGYTF. DNA of the CDR3: TGTGCCAGCAGCCAAGAGGCCGACTTCTATGGCTACACCTTC.

As to this clone: The same CDR3 also results from other DNA sequences found in this sample. V usage is TRBV6-5 and J usage is TRBJ1-2; 11 bases line up with TRBD1. This CDR3 is 16 amino acids long. The germline V gene encodes CDR1 MNHEY and CDR2 SVGAGI. The V gene end was trimmed by 2 bases and the J gene end by 5 bases; junction bases not matched to a gene: 7. CDR3 DNA: TGTGCCAGCAGTTACGTCCGGACAGGGGGCTCGTATGGCTACACCTTC. Translation gives CASSYVRTGGSYGYTF.